Listed below are T cell receptor beta chains from one sample, sequenced in a study of identical twins. MiXCR was run by TCRdb on the 5' RACE reads, yielding one entry per CDR3 protein. The data hold 150,000 or so distinct CDR3 sequences, with under 4.5% observed a single time. Material for sequencing was memory T cells sorted from blood. The receptor source for this set is a man in his late teens or twenties in good health. Both conserved end residues are part of each CDR3.

>TRBV4-1|TRBJ1-1|14
CASQGGAKGTEAFF
>TRBV12-3/TRBV12-4|TRBJ2-2|18
CASSLAGPGWTNTGELFF
>TRBV24-1|TRBJ1-5|15
CATSETGTGLVAQHF
>TRBV14|TRBJ2-5|14
CASSQVMSQETQYF
>TRBV12-3/TRBV12-4|TRBJ1-5|13
CASSLGEVEPQHF
>TRBV29-1|TRBJ2-6|13
CSVARAGANVLTF
>TRBV7-3|TRBJ1-2|14
CASSLYRGASGYTF
>TRBV2|TRBJ1-4|15
CASSELGQTVEKLFF
>TRBV7-2|TRBJ1-2|15
CASSSLRRWGYGYTF
>TRBV4-2|TRBJ1-4|15
CASSQRQGENEKLFF
>TRBV7-2|TRBJ2-5|17
CASSQLRPGQGKETQYF
>TRBV7-9|TRBJ2-6|15
CASSLGIPGANVLTF
>TRBV7-3|TRBJ1-1|14
CASSLSHRNTEAFF
>TRBV20-1|TRBJ2-5|15
CSAKPGGSRQETQYF
>TRBV27|TRBJ2-2|13
CASSLSTAGELFF
>TRBV20-1|TRBJ2-1|16
CSARGVSGTAYNEQFF
>TRBV19|TRBJ2-5|13
CATKQRGGGTQYF
>TRBV2|TRBJ2-1|16
CASSPQGVLIYNEQFF
>TRBV11-2|TRBJ2-1|14
CASSTPRGLNEQFF
>TRBV5-1|TRBJ2-1|14
CASSLLADVDEQFF
>TRBV15|TRBJ2-6|17
CATSRDDSGTGANVLTF
>TRBV9|TRBJ1-1|14
CASSTQTVNTEAFF
>TRBV6-1|TRBJ2-1|14
CASDPSGSYNEQFF
>TRBV20-1|TRBJ1-3|13
CSARAPGENTIYF
>TRBV24-1|TRBJ2-5|15
CATSDFSGPGETQYF
>TRBV6-1|TRBJ1-1|14
CASSEHHMNTEAFF
>TRBV9|TRBJ2-7|16
CASSVAWGQGESEQYF
>TRBV12-3/TRBV12-4|TRBJ1-1|15
CASSLSQGSGFEAFF
>TRBV28|TRBJ1-2|11
CASSADYGYTF
>TRBV7-2|TRBJ2-5|15
CASSLQTGGGETQYF
>TRBV5-1|TRBJ2-5|16
CASSLGEAGQVETQYF
>TRBV12-3/TRBV12-4|TRBJ2-3|13
CASQALLADTQYF
>TRBV20-1|TRBJ2-3|13
CSASDIGADTQYF
>TRBV19|TRBJ2-1|14
CASSIGTSPNEQFF
>TRBV6-1|TRBJ1-2|15
CASRISGGRSGGYTF